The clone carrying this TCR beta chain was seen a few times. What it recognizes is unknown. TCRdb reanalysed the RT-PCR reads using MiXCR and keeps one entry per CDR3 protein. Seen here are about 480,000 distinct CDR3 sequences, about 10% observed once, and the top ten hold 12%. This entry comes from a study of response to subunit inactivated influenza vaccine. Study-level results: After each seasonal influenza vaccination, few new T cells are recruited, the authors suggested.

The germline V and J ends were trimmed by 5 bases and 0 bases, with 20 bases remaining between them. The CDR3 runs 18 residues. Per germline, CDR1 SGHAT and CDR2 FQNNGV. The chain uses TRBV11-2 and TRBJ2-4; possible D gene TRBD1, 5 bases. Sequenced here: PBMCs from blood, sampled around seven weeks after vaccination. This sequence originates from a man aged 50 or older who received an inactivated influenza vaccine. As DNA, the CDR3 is TGTGCCAGCAGCCCTCGCGCAGGGCTCACTTTAGCCAAAAACATTCAGTACTTC. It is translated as CASSPRAGLTLAKNIQYF. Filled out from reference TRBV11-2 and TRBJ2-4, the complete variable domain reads EAGVAQSPRYKIIEKRQSVAFWCNPISGHATLYWYQQILGQGPKLLIQFQNNGVVDDSQLPKDRFSAERLKGVDSTLKIQPAKLEDSAVYLCASSPRAGLTLAKNIQYFGAGTRLSVL.